A selection of T cell receptor beta chains follows, all from one sample in a study of shared clonotypes between healthy human individuals. Generated by immunoSEQ multiplex PCR, the TCRdb table keeps only in-frame clones and is missing some. The sample consists of approximately 650,000 clones, nearly 97% of them appearing once. The specimen sequenced was naive CD8+ T cells sorted from blood. Receptors originate from a woman aged 30 to 39 in good health. Each CDR3 is given with its conserved first and last residue. The order of the fields is D gene, J gene, clone size, V gene, CDR3 DNA, CDR3 protein. D genes are given only for firm matches. Expanded clones get a size class; other rows say once, few or many, or leave the size out.

d_call: TRBD1
j_call: TRBJ2-7
clone_size: .
v_call: TRBV6-1
cdr3_nt: TGTGCCAGCACTCACCGGACAGGGAAGACCTACGAGCAGTACTTC
cdr3_aa: CASTHRTGKTYEQYF

d_call: .
j_call: TRBJ2-7
clone_size: .
v_call: TRBV28
cdr3_nt: TGTGCCAGCAGTTCCTCCTCCCTTCACGAGCAGTACTTC
cdr3_aa: CASSSSSLHEQYF

d_call: .
j_call: TRBJ1-4
clone_size: .
v_call: TRBV7-9
cdr3_nt: TGTGCCAGCAGCTCCGTGGTTGAAACTAAAGGTGGTGAAAAACTGTTTTTT
cdr3_aa: CASSSVVETKGGEKLFF

d_call: .
j_call: TRBJ1-3
clone_size: few
v_call: TRBV25-1
cdr3_nt: TGTGCCACCGTGCGGGGGGACGGGGACATATATTTT
cdr3_aa: CATVRGDGDIYF

d_call: .
j_call: TRBJ1-2
clone_size: .
v_call: TRBV7-9
cdr3_nt: TGTGCCAGCAGCTTAAACCATGGCTACACCTTC
cdr3_aa: CASSLNHGYTF

d_call: TRBD2
j_call: TRBJ2-5
clone_size: .
v_call: TRBV4-1
cdr3_nt: TGCGCCAGCAGCTACACCGGGACTAGGGAAGAGACCCAGTACTTC
cdr3_aa: CASSYTGTREETQYF

d_call: .
j_call: TRBJ1-5
clone_size: .
v_call: TRBV4-1
cdr3_nt: TGCGCCAGCAGCCAAGGGGTCAGTAGCAATCAGCCCCAGCATTTT
cdr3_aa: CASSQGVSSNQPQHF

d_call: TRBD1
j_call: TRBJ2-5
clone_size: .
v_call: TRBV13
cdr3_nt: TGTGCCAGCAGCTCGACAGGGCAAGAGACCCAGTACTTC
cdr3_aa: CASSSTGQETQYF

d_call: TRBD2
j_call: TRBJ2-1
clone_size: .
v_call: TRBV13
cdr3_nt: TGTGCCAGCAGCCCCACGGGACTAGCGTTCTACAATGAGCAGTTCTTC
cdr3_aa: CASSPTGLAFYNEQFF

d_call: .
j_call: TRBJ2-7
clone_size: once
v_call: TRBV29-1
cdr3_nt: TGCAGCGTTGGGTCCAGGGGCGGCGAGCAGTACTTC
cdr3_aa: CSVGSRGGEQYF

d_call: .
j_call: TRBJ2-7
clone_size: .
v_call: TRBV19
cdr3_nt: TGTGCCAGTAGTATAGTGGGGACCGACTCCTACGAGCAGTACTTC
cdr3_aa: CASSIVGTDSYEQYF

d_call: TRBD2
j_call: TRBJ2-1
clone_size: .
v_call: TRBV6-5
cdr3_nt: TGTGCCAGCAGGGGACTAGAATTCCACAATGAGCAGTTCTTC
cdr3_aa: CASRGLEFHNEQFF

d_call: .
j_call: TRBJ1-5
clone_size: .
v_call: TRBV19
cdr3_nt: TGTGCCAGTGGGGGGTCGGAGGATCAGCCCCAGCATTTT
cdr3_aa: CASGGSEDQPQHF

d_call: .
j_call: TRBJ2-1
clone_size: .
v_call: TRBV19
cdr3_nt: TGTGCCAGTAGTACCCGAGGGGGGGCCTCCTACAATGAGCAGTTCTTC
cdr3_aa: CASSTRGGASYNEQFF

d_call: TRBD2
j_call: TRBJ2-5
clone_size: once
v_call: TRBV5-6
cdr3_nt: TGTGCCAGCAGCTTGGGGCGGGGGGAGACCCAGTACTTC
cdr3_aa: CASSLGRGETQYF

d_call: TRBD1
j_call: TRBJ1-2
clone_size: .
v_call: TRBV2
cdr3_nt: TGTGCCAGCAGATCCAGGGGGGCTGGCTACACCTTC
cdr3_aa: CASRSRGAGYTF

d_call: .
j_call: TRBJ2-5
clone_size: .
v_call: TRBV9
cdr3_nt: TGTGCCAGCAGCTTCAATCCGAGCGGGGACAAAGAGACCCAGTACTTC
cdr3_aa: CASSFNPSGDKETQYF

d_call: TRBD2
j_call: TRBJ2-7
clone_size: .
v_call: TRBV27
cdr3_nt: TGTGCCAGCAGTTTCAAGCGGGAGGATACCTACGAGCAGTACTTC
cdr3_aa: CASSFKREDTYEQYF

d_call: TRBD1
j_call: TRBJ2-1
clone_size: .
v_call: TRBV6-5
cdr3_nt: TGTGCCAGCAGTACAGGGGGCGATGAGCAGTTCTTC
cdr3_aa: CASSTGGDEQFF

d_call: TRBD2
j_call: TRBJ2-1
clone_size: .
v_call: TRBV29-1
cdr3_nt: TGCAGCGTTGAGGTCGTACTAGCGGGAGTTTTGAATGAGCAGTTCTTC
cdr3_aa: CSVEVVLAGVLNEQFF

d_call: TRBD2
j_call: TRBJ2-1
clone_size: .
v_call: TRBV7-9
cdr3_nt: TGTGCCAGCAGCTTAGTCGCGGGAGGGCCGAGTGAGCAGTTCTTC
cdr3_aa: CASSLVAGGPSEQFF

d_call: .
j_call: TRBJ2-3
clone_size: .
v_call: TRBV19
cdr3_nt: TGTGCCAGCACCAGTACAGGAATGGCGGCAGATACGCAGTATTTT
cdr3_aa: CASTSTGMAADTQYF

d_call: .
j_call: TRBJ2-7
clone_size: .
v_call: TRBV6-1
cdr3_nt: TGTGCCAGCAGTGAAGCGGGGGGCGTCGTCTACGAGCAGTACTTC
cdr3_aa: CASSEAGGVVYEQYF

d_call: .
j_call: TRBJ2-1
clone_size: .
v_call: TRBV9
cdr3_nt: TGTGCCAGCAGCGTAGAGGGACAACCCTACAATGAGCAGTTCTTC
cdr3_aa: CASSVEGQPYNEQFF

d_call: TRBD2
j_call: TRBJ2-2
clone_size: .
v_call: TRBV27
cdr3_nt: TGTGCCAGCAGTTCGAGCACTAGCGGGAGAGAGAACACCGGGGAGCTGTTTTTT
cdr3_aa: CASSSSTSGRENTGELFF

d_call: .
j_call: TRBJ2-7
clone_size: .
v_call: TRBV19
cdr3_nt: TGTGCCAGTAGTATAGTCGGCTACGAGCAGTACTTC
cdr3_aa: CASSIVGYEQYF

d_call: .
j_call: TRBJ2-1
clone_size: .
v_call: TRBV7-2
cdr3_nt: TGTGCCAGCAGCTTTGTTGGGACGGCAACCTACAATGAGCAGTTCTTC
cdr3_aa: CASSFVGTATYNEQFF

d_call: .
j_call: TRBJ2-7
clone_size: .
v_call: TRBV29-1
cdr3_nt: TGCAGCGTCGAGAGGGACTACGAGCAGTACTTC
cdr3_aa: CSVERDYEQYF

d_call: TRBD2
j_call: TRBJ2-7
clone_size: once
v_call: TRBV28
cdr3_nt: TGTGCCAGCAGGATTAGCGGGAAGGGTAACGAGCAGTACTTC
cdr3_aa: CASRISGKGNEQYF

d_call: .
j_call: TRBJ1-3
clone_size: .
v_call: TRBV28
cdr3_nt: TGTGCCAGCAGTTTAATTCTCGGGAGTCCTGGAAACACCATATATTTT
cdr3_aa: CASSLILGSPGNTIYF

d_call: TRBD1
j_call: TRBJ2-3
clone_size: .
v_call: TRBV28
cdr3_nt: TGTGCCAGCAGACCTCTCGACAGGGTTGCGGATACGCAGTATTTT
cdr3_aa: CASRPLDRVADTQYF

d_call: TRBD1
j_call: TRBJ1-1
clone_size: .
v_call: TRBV19
cdr3_nt: TGTGCCAGTAGGCGAGACAGGGGCTCTCCCACTGAAGCTTTCTTT
cdr3_aa: CASRRDRGSPTEAFF

d_call: .
j_call: TRBJ1-1
clone_size: .
v_call: TRBV27
cdr3_nt: TGTGCCAGCAGCGACGACAGGATTCCGACTGAAGCTTTCTTT
cdr3_aa: CASSDDRIPTEAFF

d_call: .
j_call: TRBJ1-5
clone_size: once
v_call: TRBV6-5
cdr3_nt: TGTGCCAGCAGTCATAGCGAGGGGAAACAGCCCCAGCATTTT
cdr3_aa: CASSHSEGKQPQHF

d_call: .
j_call: TRBJ2-7
clone_size: .
v_call: TRBV5-6
cdr3_nt: TGTGCCAGCAGCTTGGTGCGAGGGTACGAGCAGTACTTC
cdr3_aa: CASSLVRGYEQYF

d_call: .
j_call: TRBJ1-5
clone_size: .
v_call: TRBV28
cdr3_nt: TGTGCCAGCAGTTTAGGGTTGGGGACGGGTCAGCCCCAGCATTTT
cdr3_aa: CASSLGLGTGQPQHF

d_call: TRBD2
j_call: TRBJ2-7
clone_size: once
v_call: TRBV28
cdr3_nt: TGTGCCAGCAGCAGAGGACTAGCGGGCGACGAGCAGTACTTC
cdr3_aa: CASSRGLAGDEQYF

d_call: .
j_call: TRBJ2-7
clone_size: .
v_call: TRBV27
cdr3_nt: TGTGCCAGCAGTTTAACATCCTACGAGCAGTACTTC
cdr3_aa: CASSLTSYEQYF

d_call: .
j_call: TRBJ2-3
clone_size: .
v_call: TRBV13
cdr3_nt: TGTGCCAGCAGTTTGGGAGGTATCACAGATACGCAGTATTTT
cdr3_aa: CASSLGGITDTQYF

d_call: TRBD2
j_call: TRBJ2-1
clone_size: .
v_call: TRBV27
cdr3_nt: TGTGCCACTGGACTAGCGCGATACAATGAGCAGTTCTTC
cdr3_aa: CATGLARYNEQFF